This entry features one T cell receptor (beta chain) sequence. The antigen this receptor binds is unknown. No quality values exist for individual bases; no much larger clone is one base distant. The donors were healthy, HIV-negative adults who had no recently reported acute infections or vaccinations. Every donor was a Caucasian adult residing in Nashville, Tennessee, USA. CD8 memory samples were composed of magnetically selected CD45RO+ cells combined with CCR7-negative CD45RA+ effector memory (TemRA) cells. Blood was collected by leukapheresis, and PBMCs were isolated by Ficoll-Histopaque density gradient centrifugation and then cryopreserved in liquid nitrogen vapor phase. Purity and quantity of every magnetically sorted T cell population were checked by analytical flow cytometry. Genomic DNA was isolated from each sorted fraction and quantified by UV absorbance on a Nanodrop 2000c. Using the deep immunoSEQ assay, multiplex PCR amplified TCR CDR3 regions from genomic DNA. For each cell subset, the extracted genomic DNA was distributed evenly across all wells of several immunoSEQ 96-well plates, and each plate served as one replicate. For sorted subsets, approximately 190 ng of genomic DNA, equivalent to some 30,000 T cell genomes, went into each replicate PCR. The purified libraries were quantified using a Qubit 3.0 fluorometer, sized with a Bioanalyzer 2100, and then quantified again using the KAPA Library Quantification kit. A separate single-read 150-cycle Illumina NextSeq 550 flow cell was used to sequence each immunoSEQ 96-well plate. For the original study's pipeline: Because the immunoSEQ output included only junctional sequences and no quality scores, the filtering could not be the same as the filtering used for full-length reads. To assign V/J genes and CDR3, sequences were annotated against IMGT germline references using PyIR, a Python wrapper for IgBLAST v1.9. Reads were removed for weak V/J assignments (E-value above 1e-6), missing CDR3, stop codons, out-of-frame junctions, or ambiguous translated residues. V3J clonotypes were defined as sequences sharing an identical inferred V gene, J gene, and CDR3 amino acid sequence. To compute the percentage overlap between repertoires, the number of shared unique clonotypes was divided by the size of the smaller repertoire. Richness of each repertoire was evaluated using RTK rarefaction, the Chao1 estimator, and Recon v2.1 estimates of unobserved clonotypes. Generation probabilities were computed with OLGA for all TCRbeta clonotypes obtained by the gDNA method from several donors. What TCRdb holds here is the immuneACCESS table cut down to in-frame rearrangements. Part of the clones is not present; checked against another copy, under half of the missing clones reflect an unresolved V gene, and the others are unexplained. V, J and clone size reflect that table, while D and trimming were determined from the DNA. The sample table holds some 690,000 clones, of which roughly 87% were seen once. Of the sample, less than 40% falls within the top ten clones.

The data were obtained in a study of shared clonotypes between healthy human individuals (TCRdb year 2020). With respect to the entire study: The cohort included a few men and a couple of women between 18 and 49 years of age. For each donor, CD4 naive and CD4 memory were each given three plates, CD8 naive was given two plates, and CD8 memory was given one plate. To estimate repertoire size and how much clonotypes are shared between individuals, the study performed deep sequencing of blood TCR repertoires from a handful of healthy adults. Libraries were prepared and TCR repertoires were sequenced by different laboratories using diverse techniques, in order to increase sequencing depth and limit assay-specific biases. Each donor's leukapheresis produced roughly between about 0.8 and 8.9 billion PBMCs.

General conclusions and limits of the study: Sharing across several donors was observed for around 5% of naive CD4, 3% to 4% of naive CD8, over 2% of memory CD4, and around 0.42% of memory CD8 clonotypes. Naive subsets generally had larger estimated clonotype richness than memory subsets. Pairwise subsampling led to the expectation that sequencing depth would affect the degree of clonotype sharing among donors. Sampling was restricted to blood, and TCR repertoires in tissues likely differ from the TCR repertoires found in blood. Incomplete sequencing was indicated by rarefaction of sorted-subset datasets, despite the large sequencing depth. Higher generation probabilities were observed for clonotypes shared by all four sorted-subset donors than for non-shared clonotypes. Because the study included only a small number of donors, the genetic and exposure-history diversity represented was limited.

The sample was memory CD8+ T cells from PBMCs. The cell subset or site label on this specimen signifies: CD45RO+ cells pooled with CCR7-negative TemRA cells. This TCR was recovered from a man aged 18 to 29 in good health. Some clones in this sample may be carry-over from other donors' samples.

The CDR3 protein sequence reads: CASSPQTGFYGYTF. The DNA sequence follows: TGTGCCAGCAGTCCCCAGACAGGGTTCTATGGCTACACCTTC. Here the chain combines TRBV27 and TRBJ1-2; TRBD1 lines up with 7 middle nucleotides. The CDR3 runs 14 amino acids, cysteine and phenylalanine included. The kept DNA is CDR3 alone, 42 bases in frame from the first base. CDR1 MNHEY and CDR2 SMNVEV were looked up in the germline V gene (reference sequence). Trimming accounts for 5 bases at V and 4 bases at J, while the number of junction bases matched to no gene is 7.